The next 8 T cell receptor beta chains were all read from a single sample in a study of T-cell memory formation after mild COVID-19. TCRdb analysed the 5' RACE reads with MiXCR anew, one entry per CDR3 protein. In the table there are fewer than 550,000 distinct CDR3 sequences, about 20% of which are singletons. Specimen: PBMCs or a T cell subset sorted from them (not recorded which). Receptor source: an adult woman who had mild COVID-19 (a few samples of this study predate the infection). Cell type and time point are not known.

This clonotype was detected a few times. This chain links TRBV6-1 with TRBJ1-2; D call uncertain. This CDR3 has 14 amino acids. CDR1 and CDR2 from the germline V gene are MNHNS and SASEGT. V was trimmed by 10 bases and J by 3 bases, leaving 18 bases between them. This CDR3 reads CAIGDPKRDYGYTF. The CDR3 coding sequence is TGTGCCATCGGCGACCCCAAAAGGGACTATGGCTACACCTTC.

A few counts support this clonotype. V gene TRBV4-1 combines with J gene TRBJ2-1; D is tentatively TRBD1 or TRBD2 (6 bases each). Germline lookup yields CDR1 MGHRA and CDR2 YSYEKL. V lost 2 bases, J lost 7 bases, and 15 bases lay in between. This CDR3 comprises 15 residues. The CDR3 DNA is TGCGCCAGCAGCCAAATAGGGGGAGGTCGGAATGAGCAGTTCTTC. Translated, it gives CASSQIGGGRNEQFF.

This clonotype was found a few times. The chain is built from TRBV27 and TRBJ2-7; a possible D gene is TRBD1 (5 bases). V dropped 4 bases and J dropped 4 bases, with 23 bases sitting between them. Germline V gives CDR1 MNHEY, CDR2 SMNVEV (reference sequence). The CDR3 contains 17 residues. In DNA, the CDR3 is TGTGCCAGCAGTTCGACGTCCAGGACACGGAGAGAGTACGAGCAGTACTTC. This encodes CASSSTSRTRREYEQYF.

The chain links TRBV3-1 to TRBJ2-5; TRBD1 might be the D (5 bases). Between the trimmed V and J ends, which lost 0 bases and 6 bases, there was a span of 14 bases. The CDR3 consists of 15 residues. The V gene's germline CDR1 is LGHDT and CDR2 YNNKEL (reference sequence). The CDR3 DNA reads TGTGCCAGCAGCCAAGATAGAACAGGAATCAAGACCCAGTACTTC. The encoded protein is CASSQDRTGIKTQYF.

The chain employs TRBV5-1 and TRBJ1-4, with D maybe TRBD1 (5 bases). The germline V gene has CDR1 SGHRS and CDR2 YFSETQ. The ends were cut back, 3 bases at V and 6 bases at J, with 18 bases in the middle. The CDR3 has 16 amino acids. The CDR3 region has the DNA TGCGCCAGCAGCTGGGCAGGGATCGGGGAGGATGAAAAACTGTTTTTT. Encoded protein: CASSWAGIGEDEKLFF. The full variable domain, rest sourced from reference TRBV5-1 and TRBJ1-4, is KAGVTQTPRYLIKTRGQQVTLSCSPISGHRSVSWYQQTPGQGLQFLFEYFSETQRNKGNFPGRFSGRQFSNSRSEMNVSTLELGDSALYLCASSWAGIGEDEKLFFGSGTQLSVL.

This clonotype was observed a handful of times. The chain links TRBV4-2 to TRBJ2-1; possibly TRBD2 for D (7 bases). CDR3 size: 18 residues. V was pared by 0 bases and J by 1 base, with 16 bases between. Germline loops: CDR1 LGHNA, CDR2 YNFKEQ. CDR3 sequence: CASSQDGFGGASYNEQFF. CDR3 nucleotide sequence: TGTGCCAGCAGCCAAGATGGGTTTGGGGGGGCGTCCTACAATGAGCAGTTCTTC.

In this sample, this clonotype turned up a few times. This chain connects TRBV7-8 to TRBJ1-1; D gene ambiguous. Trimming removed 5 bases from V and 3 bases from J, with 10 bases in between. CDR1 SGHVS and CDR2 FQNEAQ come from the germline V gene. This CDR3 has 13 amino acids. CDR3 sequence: CASSLQEYTEAFF. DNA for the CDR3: TGTGCCAGCAGCCTCCAGGAATACACTGAAGCTTTCTTT.

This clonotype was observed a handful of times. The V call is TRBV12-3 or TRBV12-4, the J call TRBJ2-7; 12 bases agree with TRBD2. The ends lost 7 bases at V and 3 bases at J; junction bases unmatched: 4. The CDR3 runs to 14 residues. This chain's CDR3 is CASTTGLAGYEQYF. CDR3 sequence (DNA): TGTGCCAGCACCACGGGACTAGCGGGCTACGAGCAGTACTTC.